The source of this T cell receptor beta chain is a study of blood T cells in healthy people across ages. Primers used in a second PCR of about 6 to 11 cycles were a sample-barcoded 5' primer and a J-beta primer mix. TCRdb reanalysed the 5' RACE reads using MiXCR and keeps one entry per CDR3 protein. The data contain 920,000 or so distinct CDR3 sequences, 45% of them singletons. The specimen sequenced was blood. The TCR comes from a woman aged 55-70 years in good health.

CDR3 loop: CASSDVTKRRNTGELFF. CDR3 bases: TGTGCCAGCAGCGACGTTACTAAGCGGCGGAACACCGGGGAGCTGTTTTTT. The V gene is TRBV5-6, the J gene TRBJ2-2; a possible D gene is TRBD2 (5 bases). Deletions cut 4 bases from V and 1 base from J, with 17 bases between. The CDR3 has 17 residues. CDR1 and CDR2 (germline): SGHDT, YYEEEE.